The rows below give T cell receptor beta chains drawn from one sample of a study of T cells after yellow fever vaccination. TCRdb recomputed calls from the 5' RACE reads with MiXCR, one row per CDR3 protein. The data show tens of thousands of distinct CDR3 sequences, with 7.5% to 9% seen just once and about two fifths held by the top ten. This specimen consisted of CD8+ T cells sorted from PBMCs, obtained on the day of the yellow fever booster vaccination. These receptors were taken from a man younger than 40 who received the YFV17D yellow fever vaccine. CDR3s include the opening cysteine and the closing phenylalanine or tryptophan. The D gene is left open where the match is weak.

CDR3 protein,D gene,V gene
CASSQLTGTGDFLGDTQYF,TRBD1,TRBV4-2
CASSPTNQETQYF,.,TRBV27
CASRPGGSGQPQHF,TRBD1,TRBV6-5
CSVPGDREWGNEQFF,.,TRBV29-1
CASSQDVAGGFMDNEQFF,TRBD2,TRBV9
CASSLGLVNTEAFF,.,TRBV28
CASSYSSLAGGGETQYF,TRBD2,TRBV6-5
CASSFPGLRRDTQYF,TRBD2,TRBV5-6
CASSANSNEAFF,.,TRBV9
CASQATSGSNEQFF,TRBD2,TRBV27
CASSLGLAGSFGDEQFF,TRBD2,TRBV7-6
CASRNGQGGMNQPQHF,TRBD1,TRBV12-3/TRBV12-4
CASSQDGSAATLLETQYF,.,TRBV3-1
CASSLGPSSYNEQFF,.,TRBV7-3
CASSRVTTGTAYQRDNYGYTF,TRBD1,TRBV3-1
CASRKGQNNQPQHF,TRBD1,TRBV12-3/TRBV12-4
CAWALGLLTDTQYF,.,TRBV30
CAISESGIFYEQYF,.,TRBV10-3
CSVGTGSYEQYF,TRBD1,TRBV29-1
CASTRPGRNTDTQYF,.,TRBV2
CASSQAEGQIRTSGDADTQYF,.,TRBV23-1
CASSPTGGEADTQYF,TRBD1,TRBV5-1
CASSLGAGGTDTQYF,TRBD2,TRBV7-9
CASSLGTALGTDTQYF,.,TRBV13
CAIMGTSGSNNEQFF,TRBD2,TRBV10-3
CASSQDGRGPYNEQFF,.,TRBV4-3
CASSHGPSYEQYF,.,TRBV27
CSAPWASGYNEQFF,TRBD2,TRBV29-1
CASSLGSFDDTQYF,.,TRBV7-2
CASSLLGYNEQFF,.,TRBV12-3/TRBV12-4
CASSFGQGTAEAFF,TRBD1,TRBV7-9
CASSYRRGWENTEAFF,.,TRBV6-7
CASSLGDSSTDTQYF,TRBD1,TRBV7-9
CASSYSKGGLSTDTQYF,.,TRBV6-5
CASSLVDTFRETQYF,.,TRBV5-1
CASSGFRGYNSPLHF,.,TRBV9
CASSPGRVEQYF,.,TRBV12-3/TRBV12-4
CASSFGGPDTQYF,.,TRBV7-6
CASSFLCRDHTEAFF,.,TRBV11-1
CASRSNGNLNGELFF,.,TRBV12-3/TRBV12-4